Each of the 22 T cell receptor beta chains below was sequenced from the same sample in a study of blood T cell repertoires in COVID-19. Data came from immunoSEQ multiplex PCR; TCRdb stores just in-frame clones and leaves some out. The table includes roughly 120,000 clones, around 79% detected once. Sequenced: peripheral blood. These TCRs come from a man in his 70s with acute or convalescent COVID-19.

CDR3 DNA: TGTGCCAGCAGCGTAGGCCCCCAGGGGGCGAACACCGGGGAGCTGTTTTTT. Protein: CASSVGPQGANTGELFF. J is TRBJ2-2 and V is TRBV9, with 7 positions matching TRBD1. Germline CDR1 SGDLS, CDR2 YYNGEE. The CDR3 consists of 17 residues. J gave up 0 bases and V 0 bases, and 5 bases lay outside the gene matches.

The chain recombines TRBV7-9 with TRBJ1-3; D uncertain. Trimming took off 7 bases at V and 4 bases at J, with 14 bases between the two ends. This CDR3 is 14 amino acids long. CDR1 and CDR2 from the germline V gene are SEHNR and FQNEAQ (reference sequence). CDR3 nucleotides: TGTGCCAGCACCAGAGGAGGGTACGGAAACACCATATATTTT. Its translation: CASTRGGYGNTIYF. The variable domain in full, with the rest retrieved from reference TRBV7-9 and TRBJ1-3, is DTGVSQNPRHKITKRGQNVTFRCDPISEHNRLYWYRQTLGQGPEFLTYFQNEAQLEKSRLLSDRFSAERPKGSFSTLEIQRTEQGDSAMYLCASTRGGYGNTIYFGEGSWLTVV.

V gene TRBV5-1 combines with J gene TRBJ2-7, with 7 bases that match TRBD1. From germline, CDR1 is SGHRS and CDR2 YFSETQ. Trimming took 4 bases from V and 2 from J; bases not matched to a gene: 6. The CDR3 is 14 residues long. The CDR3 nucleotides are TGCGCCAGCAGCCACGGGACAGTAACCTACGAGCAGTACTTC. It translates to CASSHGTVTYEQYF.

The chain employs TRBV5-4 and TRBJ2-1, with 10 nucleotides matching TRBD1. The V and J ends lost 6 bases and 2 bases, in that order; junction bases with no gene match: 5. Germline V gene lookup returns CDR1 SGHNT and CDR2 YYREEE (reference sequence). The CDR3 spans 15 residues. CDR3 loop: CASTSGQGTYNEQFF. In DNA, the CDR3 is TGTGCCAGCACCTCGGGACAGGGGACCTACAATGAGCAGTTCTTC.

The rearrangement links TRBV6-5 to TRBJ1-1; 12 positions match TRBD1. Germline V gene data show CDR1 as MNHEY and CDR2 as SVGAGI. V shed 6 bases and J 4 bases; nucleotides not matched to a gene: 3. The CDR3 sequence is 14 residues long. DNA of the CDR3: TGTGCCAGCAGATCGGGACAGGGGGCCACTGAAGCTTTCTTT. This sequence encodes CASRSGQGATEAFF.

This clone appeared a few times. The CDR3 DNA reads TGTGCCAGCAGGGACAGGGAGAACACTGAAGCTTTCTTT. As protein: CASRDRENTEAFF. The V gene is TRBV12-3 or TRBV12-4, the J gene TRBJ1-1, with 8 bases identical to TRBD1. The CDR3 has 13 residues. The junction had 1 base not matched to a gene; V was cut back by 6 bases and J by 1 base.

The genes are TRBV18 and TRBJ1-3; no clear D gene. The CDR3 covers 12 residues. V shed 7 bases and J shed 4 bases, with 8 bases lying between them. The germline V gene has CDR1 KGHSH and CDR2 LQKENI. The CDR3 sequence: CASWTSGNTIYF. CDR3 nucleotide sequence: TGTGCCAGCTGGACTTCGGGAAACACCATATATTTT. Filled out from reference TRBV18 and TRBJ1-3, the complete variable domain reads NAGVMQNPRHLVRRRGQEARLRCSPMKGHSHVYWYRQLPEEGLKFMVYLQKENIIDESGMPKERFSAEFPKEGPSILRIQQVVRGDSAAYFCASWTSGNTIYFGEGSWLTVV.

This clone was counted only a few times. This CDR3 is CASSPPSVKRNTDTQYF. The CDR3, as DNA: TGTGCCAGCAGTCCTCCGTCGGTAAAACGCAACACAGATACGCAGTATTTT. The chain recombines TRBV27 with TRBJ2-3; D is ambiguous. The V end was cut by 5 bases, the J end by 2 bases, with 20 bases between. This CDR3 contains 17 residues. CDR1 is MNHEY and CDR2 is SMNVEV in the germline V gene (reference sequence).

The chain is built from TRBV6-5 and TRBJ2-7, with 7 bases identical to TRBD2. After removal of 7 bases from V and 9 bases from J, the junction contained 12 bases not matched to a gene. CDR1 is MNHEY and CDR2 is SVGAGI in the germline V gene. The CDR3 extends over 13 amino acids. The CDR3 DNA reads TGTGCCAGCATCGCGGGGGAGGGGCGACGGCAGTACTTC. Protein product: CASIAGEGRRQYF.

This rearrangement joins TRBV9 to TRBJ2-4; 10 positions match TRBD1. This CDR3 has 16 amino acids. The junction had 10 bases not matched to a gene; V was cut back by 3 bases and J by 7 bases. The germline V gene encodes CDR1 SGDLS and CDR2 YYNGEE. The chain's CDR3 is CASSAGTGAEWNIQYF. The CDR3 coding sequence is TGTGCCAGCAGCGCCGGGACAGGGGCAGAATGGAACATTCAGTACTTC.

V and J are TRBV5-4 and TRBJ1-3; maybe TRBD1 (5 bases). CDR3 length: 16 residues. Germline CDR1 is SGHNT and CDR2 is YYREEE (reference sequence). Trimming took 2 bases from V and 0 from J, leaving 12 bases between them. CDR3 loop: CASSFGGSISGNTIYF. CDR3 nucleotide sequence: TGTGCCAGCAGCTTCGGGGGATCCATCTCTGGAAACACCATATATTTT.

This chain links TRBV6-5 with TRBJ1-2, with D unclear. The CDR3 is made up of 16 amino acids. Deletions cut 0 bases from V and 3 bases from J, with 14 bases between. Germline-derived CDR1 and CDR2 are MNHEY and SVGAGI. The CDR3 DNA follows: TGTGCCAGCAGTTACTCGATCCGGGGTACAGACTATGGCTACACCTTC. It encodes CASSYSIRGTDYGYTF.

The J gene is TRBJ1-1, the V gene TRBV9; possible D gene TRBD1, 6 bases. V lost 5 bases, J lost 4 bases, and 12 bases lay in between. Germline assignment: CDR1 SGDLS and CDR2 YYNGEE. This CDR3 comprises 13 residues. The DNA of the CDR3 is TGTGCCAGCAGTGAACAGGGTATCACTGAAGCTTTCTTT. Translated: CASSEQGITEAFF.

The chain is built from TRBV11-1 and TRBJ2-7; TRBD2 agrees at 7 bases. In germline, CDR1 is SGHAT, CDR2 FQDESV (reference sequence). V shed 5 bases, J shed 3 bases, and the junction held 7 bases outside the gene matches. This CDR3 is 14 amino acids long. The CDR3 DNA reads TGTGCCAGCAGCCGCGGGACTATCTACTACGAGCAGTACTTC. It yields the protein CASSRGTIYYEQYF.

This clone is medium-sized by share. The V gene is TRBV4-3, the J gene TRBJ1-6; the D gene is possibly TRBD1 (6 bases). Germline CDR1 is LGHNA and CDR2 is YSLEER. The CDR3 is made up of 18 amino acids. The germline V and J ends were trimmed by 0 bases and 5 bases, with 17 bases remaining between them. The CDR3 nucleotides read TGCGCCAGCAGCCAAGAGGTCCAGGGGCCATTCAATAATTCACCCCTCCACTTT. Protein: CASSQEVQGPFNNSPLHF.

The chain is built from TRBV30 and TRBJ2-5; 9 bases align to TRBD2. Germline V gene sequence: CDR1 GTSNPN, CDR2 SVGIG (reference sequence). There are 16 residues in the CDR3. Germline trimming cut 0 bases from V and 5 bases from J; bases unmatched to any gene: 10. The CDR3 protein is CAWSVLAGGLWETQYF. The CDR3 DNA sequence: TGTGCCTGGAGTGTCCTTGCGGGGGGGCTTTGGGAGACCCAGTACTTC.

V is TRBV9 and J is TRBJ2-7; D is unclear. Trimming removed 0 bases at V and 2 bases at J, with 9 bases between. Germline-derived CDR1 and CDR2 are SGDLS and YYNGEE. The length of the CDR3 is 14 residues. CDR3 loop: CASSVAPYTYEQYF. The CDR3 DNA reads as TGTGCCAGCAGCGTAGCCCCCTATACCTACGAGCAGTACTTC.

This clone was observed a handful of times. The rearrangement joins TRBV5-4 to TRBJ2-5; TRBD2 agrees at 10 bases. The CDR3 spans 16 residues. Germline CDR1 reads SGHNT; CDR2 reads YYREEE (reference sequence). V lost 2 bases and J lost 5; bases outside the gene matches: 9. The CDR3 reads CASSFGGWTSGETQYF. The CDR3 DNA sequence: TGTGCCAGCAGCTTCGGCGGCTGGACTAGCGGCGAGACCCAGTACTTC.

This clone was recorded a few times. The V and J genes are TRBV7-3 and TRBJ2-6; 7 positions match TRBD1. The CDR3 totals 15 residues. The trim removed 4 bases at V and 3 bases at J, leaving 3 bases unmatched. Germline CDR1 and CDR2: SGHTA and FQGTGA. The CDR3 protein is CASSSDRDGANVLTF. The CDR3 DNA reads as TGTGCCAGCAGCTCCGACAGGGATGGGGCCAACGTCCTGACTTTC.

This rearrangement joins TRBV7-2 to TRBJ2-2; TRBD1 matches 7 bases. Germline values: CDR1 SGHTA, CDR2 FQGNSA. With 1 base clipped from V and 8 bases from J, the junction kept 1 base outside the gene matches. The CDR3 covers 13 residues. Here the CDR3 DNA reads TGTGCCAGCAGCTTAGGGGGACAGGGGGAGCTGTTTTTT. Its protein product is CASSLGGQGELFF. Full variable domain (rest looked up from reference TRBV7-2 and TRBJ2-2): GAGVSQSPSNKVTEKGKDVELRCDPISGHTALYWYRQSLGQGLEFLIYFQGNSAPDKSGLPSDRFSAERTGGSVSTLTIQRTQQEDSAVYLCASSLGGQGELFFGEGSRLTVL.

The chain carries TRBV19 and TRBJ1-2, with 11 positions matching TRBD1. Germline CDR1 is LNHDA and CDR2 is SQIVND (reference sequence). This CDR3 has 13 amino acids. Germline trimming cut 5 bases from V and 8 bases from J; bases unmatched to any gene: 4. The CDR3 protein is CASSHRDRGGYTF. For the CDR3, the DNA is TGTGCCAGTAGTCACCGGGACAGGGGGGGCTACACCTTC.

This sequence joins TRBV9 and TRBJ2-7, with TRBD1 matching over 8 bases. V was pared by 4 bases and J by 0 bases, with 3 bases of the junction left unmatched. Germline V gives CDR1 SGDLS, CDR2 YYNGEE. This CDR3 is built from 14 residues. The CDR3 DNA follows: TGTGCCAGCAGCCACGGACAGGGCTCCTACGAGCAGTACTTC. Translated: CASSHGQGSYEQYF.